This TCR beta chain was sequenced during a study of cytomegalovirus exposure and HLA in healthy donors. Study overall: Both the 100 to 150 validation repertoires and the roughly 640 first-cohort repertoires used the same platform, as reported by a later analysis.

Donors came from a validation cohort of some 110 subjects, distinct from the first 666-subject cohort. On this clone itself: Antigen unknown.

V was trimmed by 1 base and J by 7 bases, leaving 8 bases between them. The V gene's germline CDR1 is GTSNPN and CDR2 SVGIG (reference sequence). CDR3 length: 12 amino acids. Study outcomes and limitations: The study designated fewer than 200 TCR beta chains cytomegalovirus-associated.

Measured with immunoSEQ multiplex PCR; TCRdb has only the in-frame clones, and not every one. The top ten clones hold 1% to 1.5% of a sample with more than 95,000 clones, about 93% of them seen once. J is TRBJ2-1 and V is TRBV30, with a possible D match to TRBD2 (5 bases). This clonotype originated in a woman under 30 in good health and CMV-seronegative. Input material: PBMCs. The CDR3 spells CAWSDPGNEQFF. The CDR3 region has the DNA TGTGCCTGGAGTGATCCGGGGAATGAGCAGTTCTTC. The full variable domain, completed using reference TRBV30 and TRBJ2-1, is SQTIHQWPATLVQPVGSPLSLECTVEGTSNPNLYWYRQAAGRGLQLLFYSVGIGQISSEVPQNLSASRPQDRQFILSSKKLLLSDSGFYLCAWSDPGNEQFFGPGTRLTVL.